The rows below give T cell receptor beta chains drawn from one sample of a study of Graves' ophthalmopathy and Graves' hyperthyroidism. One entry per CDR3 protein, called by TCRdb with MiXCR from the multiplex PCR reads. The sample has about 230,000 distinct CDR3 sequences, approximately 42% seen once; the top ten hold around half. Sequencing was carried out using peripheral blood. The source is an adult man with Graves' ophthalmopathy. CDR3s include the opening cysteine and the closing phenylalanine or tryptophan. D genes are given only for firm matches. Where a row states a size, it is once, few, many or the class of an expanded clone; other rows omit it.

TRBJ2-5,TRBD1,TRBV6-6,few,TGTGCCAGCAGTTCACCCGGGACAGCCCAAGAGACCCAGTACTTC,CASSSPGTAQETQYF
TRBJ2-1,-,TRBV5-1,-,TGTGCCAGCAGCTTCTCGACTAGTAATAATGAGCAGTTCTTC,CASSFSTSNNEQFF
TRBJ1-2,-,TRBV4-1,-,TGCGCCAGCAGCCAAGGGGGGGGGAACTATGGCTACACCTTC,CASSQGGGNYGYTF
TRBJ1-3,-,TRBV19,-,TGTGCCAGTAGTATTCCCGAAGACACCATATATTTT,CASSIPEDTIYF
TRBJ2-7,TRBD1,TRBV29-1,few,TGCAGCGTTGCTCCCGGGGACAGTTCCTACGAGCAGTACTTC,CSVAPGDSSYEQYF
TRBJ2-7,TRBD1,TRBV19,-,TGTGCCAGTAGTATAACCGGGACAGGGGGCAACGAGCAGTACTTC,CASSITGTGGNEQYF
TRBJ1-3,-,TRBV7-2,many,TGTGCCAGCAGCCGCGGACAAGGAAACACCATATATTTT,CASSRGQGNTIYF
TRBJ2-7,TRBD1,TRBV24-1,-,TGTGCCACCAGTGTTCCGGGACAGGGGCCGACAACATCCTACGAGCAGTACTTC,CATSVPGQGPTTSYEQYF
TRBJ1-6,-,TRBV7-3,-,TGTGCCAGCAGCTCCCGGCCCGGAGGCGCACCCCTCCACTTT,CASSSRPGGAPLHF
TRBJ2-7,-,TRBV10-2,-,TGTGCCAGCAGCCAAACCGGGGTTTACGAGCAGTACTTC,CASSQTGVYEQYF
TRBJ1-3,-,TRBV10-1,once,TGCGCCAGCAGTGAGTCGATCTCGAGCTCTGGAAACACCATATATTTT,CASSESISSSGNTIYF
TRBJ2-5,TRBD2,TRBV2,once,TGTGCCAGCATCCACAGGACTAGCGGGTTTCAAGAGACCCAGTACTTC,CASIHRTSGFQETQYF
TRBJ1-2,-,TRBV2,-,TGTGCCAGCAGTTCTACCAGGGACTATGGCTACACCTTC,CASSSTRDYGYTF
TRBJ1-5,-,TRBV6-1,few,TGTGCCAGCAGTGAAGCTCTTCGGGAGGGGGTTCTGCATTTT,CASSEALREGVLHF
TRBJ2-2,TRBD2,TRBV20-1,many,TGCAGTGCTACTAGCGGGGCGAACACCGGGGAGCTGTTTTTT,CSATSGANTGELFF
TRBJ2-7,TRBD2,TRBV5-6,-,TGTGCCAGCAGTTACGGGGGGGATGCGAACGAGCAGTACTTC,CASSYGGDANEQYF
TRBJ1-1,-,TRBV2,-,TGTGCCAGCGCCAGGTGGGGGGCGGATAATTCGGCTTTCTTT,CASARWGADNSAFF